The 20 T cell receptor beta chains below all came from one sample that was sequenced in a study of beta chain features in type 1 diabetes. Expressed TCRB transcripts were sequenced after all isolated RNA was converted to cDNA. Method: immunoSEQ multiplex PCR; TCRdb's copy keeps in-frame clones and lacks some. Of under 250,000 clones listed, roughly 13% are singletons. What was sequenced was naive CD4+ T cells from blood. These receptors all come from a woman aged 40 to 50 in good health.

This clone was recorded a few times. V and J are TRBV15 and TRBJ2-1, with 11 nucleotides matching TRBD2. The CDR3 has 16 residues. Germline V gene lookup returns CDR1 LNHNV and CDR2 YYDKDF (reference sequence). With V trimmed by 3 bases and J by 11 bases, 12 bases remained unmatched. Written as DNA, the CDR3 is TGTGCCACCAGCAGGGGAGGACTAGCGGGCACAACTCAGCAGTTCTTC. Amino acid sequence: CATSRGGLAGTTQQFF.

This clone was detected only a few times. The genes are TRBV7-2 and TRBJ1-4; D is unclear. The CDR3 spans 15 residues. V was trimmed by 6 bases and J by 0 bases, leaving 11 bases between them. Germline CDR1 reads SGHTA; CDR2 reads FQGNSA. Here the CDR3 DNA reads TGTGCCAGCAGATTTCAGGCGTCAACTAATGAAAAACTGTTTTTT. Protein: CASRFQASTNEKLFF.

This clone was counted a few times. The chain links TRBV6-1 to TRBJ1-5, with D unclear. The V and J ends lost 8 bases and 4 bases respectively, with 9 bases between them. The germline gives CDR1 MNHNS, CDR2 SASEGT. The CDR3 totals 12 residues. DNA of the CDR3: TGTGCCAGCCGGGATGGGAATCAGCCCCAGCATTTT. Its protein is CASRDGNQPQHF.

This clone appeared a few times. At one boundary the junction diverges from the germline segment, which might be a read error. The chain employs TRBV19 and TRBJ2-1; TRBD2 is a possible D gene (5 bases). Germline CDR1 reads LNHDA; CDR2 reads SQIVND (reference sequence). This CDR3 is 9 amino acids long. As DNA, the CDR3 is TGTGCCAGTAGTATCCCCGGGATCTTC. Translation gives CASSIPGIF.

The chain combines TRBV6-5 with TRBJ2-1; TRBD2 agrees at 9 bases. This CDR3 is built from 14 residues. The V gene's germline CDR1 is MNHEY and CDR2 SVGAGI. The trim removed 8 bases at V and 8 bases at J, leaving 10 bases unmatched. CDR3 bases: TGTGCCAGCGAGTCGCGGGGGGGCGGCGATGAGCAGTTCTTC. Translated, it gives CASESRGGGDEQFF.

The chain carries TRBV9 and TRBJ1-2; D unclear. Per germline, CDR1 SGDLS and CDR2 YYNGEE. V dropped 6 bases and J dropped 6 bases, with 15 bases sitting between them. The CDR3 has 13 residues. The CDR3 here is CASTVGGKHGYTF. Here the CDR3 DNA reads TGTGCCAGCACCGTCGGCGGGAAACATGGCTACACCTTC.

The rearrangement links TRBV6-4 to TRBJ2-1, with 10 bases lining up with TRBD2. Unmatched junction bases numbered 12, after V lost 4 bases and J lost 0 bases. The CDR3 is 19 residues long. The germline gives CDR1 MRHNA, CDR2 SNTAGT. For the CDR3, the DNA is TGTGCCAGCAGTGCCCGACTAGCGGGTCGTTCTAGCTCCTACAATGAGCAGTTCTTC. It specifies CASSARLAGRSSSYNEQFF.

This clone was detected ten times or more. The genes are TRBV5-1 and TRBJ2-4; 7 bases agree with TRBD1. The germline V gene has CDR1 SGHRS and CDR2 YFSETQ. This CDR3 has 13 amino acids. Losses at the gene ends were 5 bases for V and 5 bases for J; bases not matched to a gene: 4. The CDR3 sequence: CASRTGTENIQYF. CDR3 nucleotide sequence: TGCGCCAGCAGGACAGGGACGGAAAACATTCAGTACTTC.

The V and J genes are TRBV6-5 and TRBJ1-1, with 7 bases fitting TRBD1. V lost 2 bases to trimming and J lost 4 bases; unmatched junction nucleotides: 4. This CDR3 contains 14 residues. Germline loops: CDR1 MNHEY, CDR2 SVGAGI. The CDR3 is CASSYRQGSTEAFF. The CDR3 DNA is TGTGCCAGCAGTTACCGACAGGGATCCACTGAAGCTTTCTTT.

The V gene is TRBV9, the J gene TRBJ2-2, with D maybe TRBD2 (7 bases). Trimming took 4 bases from V and 4 from J, leaving 17 bases between them. This CDR3 has 16 amino acids. Per the germline V gene, CDR1 is SGDLS and CDR2 is YYNGEE. CDR3 protein: CASSPPARGATGELFF. DNA of the CDR3: TGTGCCAGCAGCCCTCCGGCACGGGGGGCCACCGGGGAGCTGTTTTTT.

This clone came up a few times. The chain has TRBV5-1 and TRBJ1-2, with 9 bases that match TRBD1. The germline V gene has CDR1 SGHRS and CDR2 YFSETQ. Germline trimming cut 4 bases from V and 4 bases from J; bases unmatched to any gene: 11. The CDR3 is made up of 16 amino acids. CDR3 sequence reads: CASSANRTGARYGYTF. In DNA, the CDR3 is TGCGCCAGCAGCGCCAACAGGACAGGGGCGCGCTATGGCTACACCTTC.

This clone was seen a handful of times. The chain couples TRBV9 to TRBJ2-5; 10 bases match TRBD2. Germline V gene data show CDR1 as SGDLS and CDR2 as YYNGEE. The length of the CDR3 is 16 residues. With V trimmed by 0 bases and J by 2 bases, 4 bases remained unmatched. CDR3 region: CASSVDSGGIQETQYF. CDR3 in DNA: TGTGCCAGCAGCGTAGATAGCGGGGGGATTCAAGAGACCCAGTACTTC.

The chain carries TRBV7-6 and TRBJ2-2, with 9 nucleotides matching TRBD2. This CDR3 is built from 17 residues. Germline CDR1 SGHVS, CDR2 FNYEAQ. After removal of 4 bases from V and 1 base from J, the junction contained 7 bases not matched to a gene. CDR3 nucleotide sequence: TGTGCCAGCAGCTCAACTATTAGCGGGGGGAACACCGGGGAGCTGTTTTTT. Translating gives CASSSTISGGNTGELFF.

This clone came up a few times. CDR3 bases: TGTGCCAGAAGAGAGCGGGGGGAGCTGTTTTTT. It yields the protein CARRERGELFF. V is TRBV9 and J is TRBJ2-2; D possibly corresponds to TRBD2 (5 bases). The length of the CDR3 is 11 residues. Trimming left V 8 bases short and J 8 bases short, with 10 bases between. Germline V gene lookup returns CDR1 SGDLS and CDR2 YYNGEE.

The rearrangement links TRBV6-6 to TRBJ2-7, with 7 bases fitting TRBD2. V shed 0 bases, J shed 4 bases, and the junction held 3 bases outside the gene matches. The germline V gene encodes CDR1 MNHNY and CDR2 SVGAGI (reference sequence). The CDR3 is 14 residues long. The CDR3 bases are TGTGCCAGCAGTTACTCCGTCGGGGGGTACGAGCAGTACTTC. It is translated as CASSYSVGGYEQYF.

The chain links TRBV7-9 to TRBJ1-1, with a weak D call TRBD1 (5 bases). CDR1 and CDR2 from the germline V gene are SEHNR and FQNEAQ (reference sequence). Trimming left V 0 bases short and J 4 bases short, with 15 bases between. The length of the CDR3 is 16 residues. This CDR3 reads CASSLAGGMGVTEAFF. As DNA, the CDR3 is TGTGCCAGCAGCTTAGCGGGAGGGATGGGGGTCACTGAAGCTTTCTTT.

This clone showed up just once. The chain combines TRBV27 with TRBJ1-5, with D possibly TRBD1 on 5 matching bases. Germline V lookup: CDR1 MNHEY, CDR2 SMNVEV (reference sequence). Deletions cut 8 bases from V and 5 bases from J, with 22 bases between. This CDR3 comprises 16 residues. Here the CDR3 DNA reads TGTGCCAGCCGGCCCAATCACCGGGGGATGGATCAGCCCCAGCATTTT. Protein: CASRPNHRGMDQPQHF.

This clone was seen only a few times. The chain is built from TRBV5-4 and TRBJ2-2; 7 nucleotides agree with TRBD1. V lost 4 bases, J lost 1 base, and 1 base stayed unmatched. The CDR3 has 14 residues. Germline-derived CDR1 and CDR2 are SGHNT and YYREEE (reference sequence). The CDR3 sequence: CASSNRGNTGELFF. CDR3 sequence (DNA): TGTGCCAGCAGCAACAGGGGGAACACCGGGGAGCTGTTTTTT. Drawing the rest from reference TRBV5-4 and TRBJ2-2, the complete variable domain is ETGVTQSPTHLIKTRGQQVTLRCSSQSGHNTVSWYQQALGQGPQFIFQYYREEENGRGNFPPRFSGLQFPNYSSELNVNALELDDSALYLCASSNRGNTGELFFGEGSRLTVL.

V is TRBV6-5 and J is TRBJ1-1; 9 bases align to TRBD1. The junction had 4 bases not matched to a gene; V was cut back by 7 bases and J by 4 bases. CDR1 and CDR2 from the germline V gene are MNHEY and SVGAGI. The CDR3 contains 13 residues. Here the CDR3 reads CASIGTGITEAFF. In DNA form, the CDR3 reads TGTGCCAGCATAGGGACAGGGATCACTGAAGCTTTCTTT.

This chain uses TRBV28 with TRBJ2-5; 7 bases are shared with TRBD2. Germline loops: CDR1 MDHEN, CDR2 SYDVKM. The CDR3 covers 14 residues. Trimming took 6 bases from V and 1 from J; bases not matched to a gene: 5. The CDR3 protein is CASRGGGFQETQYF. DNA of the CDR3: TGTGCCAGCAGGGGCGGGGGTTTCCAAGAGACCCAGTACTTC.